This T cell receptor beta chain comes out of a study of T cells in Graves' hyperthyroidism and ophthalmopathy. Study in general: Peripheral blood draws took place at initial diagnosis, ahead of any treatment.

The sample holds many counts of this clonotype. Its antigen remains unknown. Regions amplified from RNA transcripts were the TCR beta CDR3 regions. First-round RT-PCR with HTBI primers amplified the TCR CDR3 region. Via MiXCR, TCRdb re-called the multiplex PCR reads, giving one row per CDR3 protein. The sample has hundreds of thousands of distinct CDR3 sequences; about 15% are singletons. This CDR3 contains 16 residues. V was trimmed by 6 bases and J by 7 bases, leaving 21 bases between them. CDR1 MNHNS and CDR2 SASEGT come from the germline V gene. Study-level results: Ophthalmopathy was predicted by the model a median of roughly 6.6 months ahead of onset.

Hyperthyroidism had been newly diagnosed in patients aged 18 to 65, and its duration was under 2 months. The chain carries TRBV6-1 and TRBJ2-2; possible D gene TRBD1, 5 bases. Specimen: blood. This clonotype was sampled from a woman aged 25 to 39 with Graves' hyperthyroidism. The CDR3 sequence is CASRRLHQGRGGELFF. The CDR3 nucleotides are TGTGCCAGCAGAAGGCTACATCAGGGTCGTGGCGGGGAGCTGTTTTTT.